Listed below are T cell receptor beta chains from one sample, sequenced in a study of T-cell memory formation after mild COVID-19. Via MiXCR, TCRdb re-called the 5' RACE reads, giving one row per CDR3 protein. The table lists hundreds of thousands of distinct CDR3 sequences, 15% to 20% of them singletons. Material: PBMCs or a T cell subset sorted from them (not recorded which). The receptors derive from an adult woman who had mild COVID-19 (a few samples of this study predate the infection). Cell type and time point are not known. CDR3s include the opening cysteine and the closing phenylalanine or tryptophan. D genes are given only for firm matches. Clone size is stated in some rows and not others, as once, few, many or a class when expanded.

clone size	CDR3 length	V gene	D gene	J gene	CDR3 protein	CDR3 DNA
many	15	TRBV5-1	NA	TRBJ2-7	CASRSPGRSSYEQYF	TGCGCCAGCAGGTCCCCGGGACGGAGCTCCTACGAGCAGTACTTC
NA	16	TRBV2	TRBD2	TRBJ2-7	CASSADPGTSGVVQYF	TGTGCCAGCAGTGCAGACCCCGGGACTAGCGGGGTGGTGCAGTACTTC
NA	11	TRBV29-1	NA	TRBJ2-1	CSASSSNEQFF	TGCAGCGCCTCAAGTAGCAATGAGCAGTTCTTC
NA	15	TRBV18	NA	TRBJ1-4	CASSPRTATGGKLFF	TGTGCCAGCTCACCAAGGACAGCTACCGGGGGAAAACTGTTTTTT
few	13	TRBV7-8	TRBD1	TRBJ1-2	CASSSGTGSRYTF	TGTGCCAGCAGCTCCGGGACAGGCTCACGCTACACCTTC
few	15	TRBV7-9	NA	TRBJ1-5	CASSTTESSNQPQHF	TGTGCCAGCAGCACAACAGAGTCTAGCAATCAGCCCCAGCATTTT
NA	13	TRBV29-1	NA	TRBJ1-5	CSVEENSNQPQHF	TGCAGCGTTGAGGAAAATAGCAATCAGCCCCAGCATTTT
NA	13	TRBV19	NA	TRBJ1-2	CASSSTGRYGYTF	TGTGCCAGTAGTTCTACAGGGCGCTATGGCTACACCTTC
NA	15	TRBV4-1	TRBD1	TRBJ2-7	CASSQEDRTTYEQYF	TGCGCCAGCAGCCAGGAGGACAGGACGACCTACGAGCAGTACTTC
NA	14	TRBV12-3/TRBV12-4	NA	TRBJ1-1	CASSGTMQNTEAFF	TGTGCCAGCAGCGGGACAATGCAGAACACTGAAGCTTTCTTT